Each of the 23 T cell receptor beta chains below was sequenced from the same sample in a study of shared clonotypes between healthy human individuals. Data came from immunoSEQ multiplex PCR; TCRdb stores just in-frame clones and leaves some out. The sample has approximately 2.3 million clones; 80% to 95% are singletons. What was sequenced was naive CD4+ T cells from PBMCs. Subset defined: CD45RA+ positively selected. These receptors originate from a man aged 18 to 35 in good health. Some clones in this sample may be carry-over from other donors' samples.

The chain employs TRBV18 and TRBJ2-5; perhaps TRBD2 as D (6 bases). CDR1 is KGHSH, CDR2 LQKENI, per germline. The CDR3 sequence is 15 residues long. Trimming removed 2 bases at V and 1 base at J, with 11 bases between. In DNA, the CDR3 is TGTGCCAGCTCACCAATGCGGGGCGTCCAAGAGACCCAGTACTTC. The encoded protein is CASSPMRGVQETQYF.

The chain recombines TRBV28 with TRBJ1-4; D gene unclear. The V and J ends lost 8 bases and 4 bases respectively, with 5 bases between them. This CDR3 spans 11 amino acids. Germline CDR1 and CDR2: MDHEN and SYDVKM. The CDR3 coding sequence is TGTGCCAGCGAAGTTAATGAAAAACTGTTTTTT. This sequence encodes CASEVNEKLFF.

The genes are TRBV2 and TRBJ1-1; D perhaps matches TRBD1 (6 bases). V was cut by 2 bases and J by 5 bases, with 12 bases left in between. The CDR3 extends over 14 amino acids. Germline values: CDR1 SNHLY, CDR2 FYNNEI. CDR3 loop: CASSELGQSTEAFF. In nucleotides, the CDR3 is TGTGCCAGCAGTGAACTAGGACAGAGTACTGAAGCTTTCTTT.

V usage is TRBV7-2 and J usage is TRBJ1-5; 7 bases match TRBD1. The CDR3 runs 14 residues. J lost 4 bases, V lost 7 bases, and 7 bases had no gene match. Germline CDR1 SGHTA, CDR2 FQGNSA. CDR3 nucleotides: TGTGCCAGCACCGGCCTGACAGGGAATCAGCCCCAGCATTTT. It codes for CASTGLTGNQPQHF.

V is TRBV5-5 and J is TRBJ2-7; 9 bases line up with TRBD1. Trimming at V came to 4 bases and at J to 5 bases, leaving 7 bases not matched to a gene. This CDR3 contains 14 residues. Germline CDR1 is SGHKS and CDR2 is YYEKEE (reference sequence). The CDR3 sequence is CASSPWDRVNEQYF. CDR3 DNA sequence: TGTGCCAGCAGCCCGTGGGACAGGGTAAACGAGCAGTACTTC.

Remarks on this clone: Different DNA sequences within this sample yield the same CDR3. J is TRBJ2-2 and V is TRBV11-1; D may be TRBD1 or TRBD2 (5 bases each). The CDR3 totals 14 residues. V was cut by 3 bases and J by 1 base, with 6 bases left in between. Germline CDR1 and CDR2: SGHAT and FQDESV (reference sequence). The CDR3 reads CASSLRGNTGELFF. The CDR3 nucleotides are TGTGCCAGCAGCTTGAGGGGGAACACCGGGGAGCTGTTTTTT.

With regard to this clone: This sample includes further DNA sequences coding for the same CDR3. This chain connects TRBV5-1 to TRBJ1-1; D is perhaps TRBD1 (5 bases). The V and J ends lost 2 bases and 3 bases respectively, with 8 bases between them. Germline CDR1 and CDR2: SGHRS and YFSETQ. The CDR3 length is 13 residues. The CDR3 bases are TGCGCCAGCAGCTTCCAGGGCGACACTGAAGCTTTCTTT. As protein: CASSFQGDTEAFF.

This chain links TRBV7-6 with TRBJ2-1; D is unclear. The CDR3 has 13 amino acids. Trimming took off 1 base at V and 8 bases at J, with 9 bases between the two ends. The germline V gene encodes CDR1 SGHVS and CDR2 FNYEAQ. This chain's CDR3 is CASSLESDHEQFF. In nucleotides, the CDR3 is TGTGCCAGCAGCTTAGAAAGCGACCATGAGCAGTTCTTC.

CDR3 protein: CASSHAWGEQFF. The CDR3 DNA is TGTGCCAGCAGCCACGCGTGGGGGGAGCAGTTCTTC. The rearrangement uses TRBV14 and TRBJ2-1; possibly TRBD1 or TRBD2 for D (5 bases each). Germline V gives CDR1 SGHDN, CDR2 FVKESK. V dropped 3 bases and J dropped 10 bases, with 10 bases sitting between them. The CDR3 totals 12 residues.

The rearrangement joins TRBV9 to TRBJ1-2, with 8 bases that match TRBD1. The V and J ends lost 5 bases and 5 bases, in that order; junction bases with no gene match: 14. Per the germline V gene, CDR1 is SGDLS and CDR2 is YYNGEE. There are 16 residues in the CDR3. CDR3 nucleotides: TGTGCCAGCAGTGCCCTGGGGACCCAGGGGGCATATGGCTACACCTTC. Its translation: CASSALGTQGAYGYTF.

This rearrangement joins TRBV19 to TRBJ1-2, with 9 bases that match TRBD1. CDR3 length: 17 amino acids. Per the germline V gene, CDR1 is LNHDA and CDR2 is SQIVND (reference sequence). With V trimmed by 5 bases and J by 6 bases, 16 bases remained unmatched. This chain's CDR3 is CASSAKSAGTGNHGYTF. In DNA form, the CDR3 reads TGTGCCAGTAGTGCCAAGTCCGCCGGGACAGGGAACCATGGCTACACCTTC.

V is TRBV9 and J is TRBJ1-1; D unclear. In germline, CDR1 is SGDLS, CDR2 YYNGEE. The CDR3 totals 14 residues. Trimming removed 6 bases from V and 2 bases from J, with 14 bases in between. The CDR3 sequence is CASTRVGVNTEAFF. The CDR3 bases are TGTGCCAGCACGCGTGTGGGCGTAAACACTGAAGCTTTCTTT.

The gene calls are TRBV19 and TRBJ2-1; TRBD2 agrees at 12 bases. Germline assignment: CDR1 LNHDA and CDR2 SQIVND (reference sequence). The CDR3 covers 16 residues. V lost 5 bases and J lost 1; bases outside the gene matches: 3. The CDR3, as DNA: TGTGCCAGTAGTCGACTAGCGGGAGAATCCTACAATGAGCAGTTCTTC. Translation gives CASSRLAGESYNEQFF.

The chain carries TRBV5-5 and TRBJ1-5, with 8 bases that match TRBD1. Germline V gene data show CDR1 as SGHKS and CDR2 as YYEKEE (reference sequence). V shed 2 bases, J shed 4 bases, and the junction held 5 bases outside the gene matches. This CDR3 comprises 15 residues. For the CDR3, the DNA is TGTGCCAGCAGCTTTGGGGGGACAGGAAATCAGCCCCAGCATTTT. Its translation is CASSFGGTGNQPQHF.

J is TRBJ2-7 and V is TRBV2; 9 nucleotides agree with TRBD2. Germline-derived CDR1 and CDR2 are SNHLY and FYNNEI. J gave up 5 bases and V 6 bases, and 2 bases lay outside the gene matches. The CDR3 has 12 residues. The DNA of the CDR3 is TGTGCCAGCAGGGGACTAGCTCACGAGCAGTACTTC. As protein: CASRGLAHEQYF.

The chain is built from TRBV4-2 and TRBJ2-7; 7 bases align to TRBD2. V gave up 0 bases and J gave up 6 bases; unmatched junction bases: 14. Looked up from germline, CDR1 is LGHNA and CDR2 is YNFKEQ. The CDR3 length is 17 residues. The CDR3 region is CASSQDFGGSALVEQYF. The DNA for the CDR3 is TGTGCCAGCAGCCAAGATTTCGGGGGGTCCGCTCTTGTCGAGCAGTACTTC.

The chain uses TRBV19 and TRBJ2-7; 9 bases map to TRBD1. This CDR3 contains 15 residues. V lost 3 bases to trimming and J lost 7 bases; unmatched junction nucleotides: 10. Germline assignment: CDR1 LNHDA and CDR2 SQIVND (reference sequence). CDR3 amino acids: CASSITGTGMMEQYF. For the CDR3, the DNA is TGTGCCAGTAGTATTACTGGGACAGGGATGATGGAGCAGTACTTC.

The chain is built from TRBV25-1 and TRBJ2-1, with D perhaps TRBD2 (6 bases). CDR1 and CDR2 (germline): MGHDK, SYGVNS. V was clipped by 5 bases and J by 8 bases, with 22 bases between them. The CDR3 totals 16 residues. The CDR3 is CASSLPTGTGPHEQFF. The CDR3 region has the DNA TGTGCCAGCAGTCTCCCGACGGGGACTGGCCCACATGAGCAGTTCTTC.

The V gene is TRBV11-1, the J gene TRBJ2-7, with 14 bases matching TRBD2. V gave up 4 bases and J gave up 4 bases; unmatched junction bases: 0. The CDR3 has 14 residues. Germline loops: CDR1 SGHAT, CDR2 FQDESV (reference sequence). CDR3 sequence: CASSWTSGRYEQYF. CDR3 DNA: TGTGCCAGCAGCTGGACTAGCGGGAGGTACGAGCAGTACTTC. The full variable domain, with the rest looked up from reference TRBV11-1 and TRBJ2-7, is EAEVAQSPRYKITEKSQAVAFWCDPISGHATLYWYRQILGQGPELLVQFQDESVVDDSQLPKDRFSAERLKGVDSTLKIQPAELGDSAMYLCASSWTSGRYEQYFGPGTRLTVT.

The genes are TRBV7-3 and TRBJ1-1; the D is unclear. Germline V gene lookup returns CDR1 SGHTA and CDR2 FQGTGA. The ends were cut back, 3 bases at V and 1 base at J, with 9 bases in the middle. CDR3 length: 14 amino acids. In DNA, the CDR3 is TGTGCCAGCAGCTTGGCGCGGGAGAACACTGAAGCTTTCTTT. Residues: CASSLARENTEAFF.

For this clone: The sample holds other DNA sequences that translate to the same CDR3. CDR3 loop: CAWSVGLYEQYF. The CDR3 coding sequence is TGTGCCTGGAGTGTAGGCCTCTACGAGCAGTACTTC. V and J are TRBV30 and TRBJ2-7; D not resolved. The CDR3 is made up of 12 amino acids. Germline V CDR1 and CDR2: GTSNPN, SVGIG (reference sequence). V lost 0 bases, J lost 3 bases, and 6 bases lay in between.

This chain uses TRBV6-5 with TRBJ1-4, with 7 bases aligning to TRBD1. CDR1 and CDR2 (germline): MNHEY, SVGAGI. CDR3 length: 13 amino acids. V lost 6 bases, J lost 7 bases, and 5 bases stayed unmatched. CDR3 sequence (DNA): TGTGCCAGCAGCCGGGACAGAAGTGAAAAACTGTTTTTT. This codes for CASSRDRSEKLFF.

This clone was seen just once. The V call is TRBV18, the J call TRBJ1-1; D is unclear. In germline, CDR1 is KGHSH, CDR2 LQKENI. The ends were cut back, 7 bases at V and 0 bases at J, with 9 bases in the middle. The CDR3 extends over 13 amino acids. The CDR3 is CASYGEMNTEAFF. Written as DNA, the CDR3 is TGTGCCAGCTATGGGGAAATGAACACTGAAGCTTTCTTT.